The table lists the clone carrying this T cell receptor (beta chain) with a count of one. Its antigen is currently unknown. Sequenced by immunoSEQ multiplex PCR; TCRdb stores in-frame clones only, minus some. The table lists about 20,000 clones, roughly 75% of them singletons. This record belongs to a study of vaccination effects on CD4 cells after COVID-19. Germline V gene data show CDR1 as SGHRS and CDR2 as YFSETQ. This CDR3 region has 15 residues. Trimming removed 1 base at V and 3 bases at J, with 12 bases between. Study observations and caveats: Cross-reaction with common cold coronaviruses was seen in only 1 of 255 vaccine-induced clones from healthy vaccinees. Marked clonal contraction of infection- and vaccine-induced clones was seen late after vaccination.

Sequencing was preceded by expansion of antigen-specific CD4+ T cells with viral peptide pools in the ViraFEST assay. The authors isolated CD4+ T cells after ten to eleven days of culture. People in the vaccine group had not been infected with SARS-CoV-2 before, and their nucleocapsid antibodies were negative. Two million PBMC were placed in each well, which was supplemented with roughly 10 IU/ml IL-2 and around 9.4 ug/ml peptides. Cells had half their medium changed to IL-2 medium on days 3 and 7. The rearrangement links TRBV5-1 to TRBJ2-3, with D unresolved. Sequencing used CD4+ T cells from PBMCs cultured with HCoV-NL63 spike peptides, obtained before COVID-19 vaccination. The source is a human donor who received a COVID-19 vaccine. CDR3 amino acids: CASSLSAMSTDTQYF. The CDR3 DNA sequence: TGCGCCAGCAGCTTGTCGGCCATGAGTACAGATACGCAGTATTTT.